This TCR beta chain was identified in a study of blood T cell repertoires in COVID-19. In the study overall: Specimens from acute and convalescent COVID-19 originated in the United States, Italy and Spain. Sample material is recorded as cDNA or gDNA derived from T cells, B-cell-depleted T cells, or PBMCs.

As processed by the authors: Nucleated cell counts were estimated from reference gene primer amplification. The assay was immunoSEQ multiplex PCR, and TCRdb's table has in-frame clones only and misses some. The DNA was the basis for D and trimming; V, J and clone size are from that table. This table holds approximately 100,000 clones, roughly 86% found once. This CDR3 has 16 amino acids. Trimming removed 7 bases from V and 3 bases from J, with 18 bases in between. From germline, CDR1 is MDHEN and CDR2 SYDVKM. Sequenced input: peripheral blood. The receptor was derived from a woman aged 30 to 39 with acute or convalescent COVID-19. The V call is TRBV28, the J call TRBJ2-2; maybe TRBD1 (8 bases). DNA for the CDR3: TGTGCCAGCACCACAGGGGGGGGGTTCCACACCGGGGAGCTGTTTTTT. Translation gives CASTTGGGFHTGELFF. The variable domain in full, with the rest retrieved from reference TRBV28 and TRBJ2-2, is DVKVTQSSRYLVKRTGEKVFLECVQDMDHENMFWYRQDPGLGLRLIYFSYDVKMKEKGDIPEGYSVSREKKERFSLILESASTNQTSMYLCASTTGGGFHTGELFFGEGSRLTVL.